In this sample, the clone carrying this T cell receptor beta chain turned up many times. Its specificity is not known. Per the authors' pipeline: CDR3 differences across clinicopathological groups were used to build a distant-metastasis classifier for papillary thyroid cancer. MiXCR re-clonotyped the PCR reads for TCRdb. V and J calls and clone size were set by TCRdb, not the authors. This sample carries approximately 26,000 clones, roughly 13% of them seen once, and the ten largest clones take around 5%. This specimen belongs to a study of metastatic and nonmetastatic thyroid tumors. Across the study: Repertoire comparison spanned blood and tumor or nodule tissue of malignant and benign thyroid patients.

V gave up 3 bases and J gave up 3 bases; unmatched junction bases: 6. Germline CDR1 is SGHAT and CDR2 is FQDESV (reference sequence). This CDR3 spans 17 amino acids. General study points: It was reportedly found that TCR beta diversity was significantly higher in malignant thyroid tumors than in benign nodules, a difference seen in both blood and tumor samples.

All patients reached thyroid surgery having received no treatment beforehand. The sequence was obtained from a female donor with papillary thyroid cancer or a benign thyroid nodule (not recorded which). Some clones in this sample may be carry-over from other donors' samples. The chain uses TRBV11-1 and TRBJ2-7, with 15 bases identical to TRBD2. The material sequenced was blood. CDR3 in DNA: TGTGCCAGCAGCTTGCCTTGGACTAGCGGGAGGGGCTACGAGCAGTACTTC. Translation gives CASSLPWTSGRGYEQYF.